The 25 T cell receptor beta chains in this list originate from one sample, sequenced in a study of shared clonotypes between healthy human individuals. The protocol was immunoSEQ multiplex PCR, while the TCRdb copy is restricted to in-frame clones and leaves out a portion. The sample records over a million clones, around 74% being singletons. The specimen was memory CD4+ T cells sorted from blood. The subset denotes: CD45RA-negative fraction. Receptors originate from a man between 18 and 29 years old in good health.

The V gene is TRBV5-1, the J gene TRBJ2-5; TRBD2 agrees at 7 bases. The J call could be wrong; TRBJ2-7 is a better fit for the DNA end. CDR1 is SGHRS, CDR2 YFSETQ, per germline. The CDR3 is 13 amino acids. CDR3 in amino acids: CASSTGTTNEQYF. Here the CDR3 DNA reads TGCGCCAGCAGCACCGGGACTACCAACGAGCAGTACTTC.

In this sample, this clone turned up many times. The same CDR3 arises from other DNA sequences in this sample as well. The rearrangement uses TRBV7-9 and TRBJ1-1; no clear D. Per germline, CDR1 SEHNR and CDR2 FQNEAQ (reference sequence). Trimming took off 1 base at V and 1 base at J, with 4 bases between the two ends. This CDR3 is built from 13 residues. In DNA form, the CDR3 reads TGTGCCAGCAGCTTAGACGAGAACACTGAAGCTTTCTTT. It encodes CASSLDENTEAFF.

V and J are TRBV19 and TRBJ2-2, with D perhaps given as TRBD1 or TRBD2 (5 bases each). There are 15 residues in the CDR3. CDR1 is LNHDA, CDR2 SQIVND, per germline (reference sequence). V was cut by 10 bases and J by 4 bases, with 19 bases left in between. The CDR3 DNA reads as TGTGCCACCAGAACCGTGGGGGTGGGCACCGGGGAGCTGTTTTTT. It codes for CATRTVGVGTGELFF.

The chain is built from TRBV2 and TRBJ2-1; TRBD2 matches 10 bases. Germline CDR1 reads SNHLY; CDR2 reads FYNNEI. The CDR3 contains 16 residues. V gave up 5 bases and J gave up 4 bases; unmatched junction bases: 8. The CDR3 nucleotides read TGTGCCAGCAGTCCAAATGGACTAGCGGTATACAATGAGCAGTTCTTC. It codes for CASSPNGLAVYNEQFF.

The chain uses TRBV6-1 and TRBJ1-6; weak D call: TRBD1 (6 bases). Germline lookup yields CDR1 MNHNS and CDR2 SASEGT. V was shortened by 2 bases and J by 1 base, with 18 bases between the two germline ends. This CDR3 is 19 amino acids long. The CDR3 protein is CASSEFPFTGRSYNSPLHF. The CDR3 bases are TGTGCCAGCAGTGAATTCCCCTTCACAGGGAGATCCTATAATTCACCCCTCCACTTT.

The chain has TRBV7-2 and TRBJ2-6; D is unresolved. V was pared by 4 bases and J by 4 bases, with 11 bases between. This CDR3 has 15 amino acids. Germline V lookup: CDR1 SGHTA, CDR2 FQGNSA. CDR3 sequence: CASSSPHKGANVLTF. CDR3 DNA sequence: TGTGCCAGCAGCTCGCCCCACAAGGGGGCCAACGTCCTGACTTTC.

This clone was seen only once. J is TRBJ2-7 and V is TRBV7-2; no reliable D call. The CDR3 totals 12 residues. Germline V gene sequence: CDR1 SGHTA, CDR2 FQGNSA. The V end lost 5 bases, the J end lost 9 bases, and 14 bases lay between the germline ends. CDR3 protein: CASSPPADMQYF. The DNA of the CDR3 is TGTGCCAGCAGCCCACCGGCGGATATGCAGTACTTC.

This clone appeared a single time. The chain links TRBV5-4 to TRBJ2-1, with 11 bases lining up with TRBD2. J lost 0 bases, V lost 0 bases, and 5 bases had no gene match. The CDR3 runs 18 residues. In germline, CDR1 is SGHNT, CDR2 YYREEE (reference sequence). CDR3 sequence (DNA): TGTGCCAGCAGCTTGGGACTAGCGGGACGGAGCTCCTACAATGAGCAGTTCTTC. Translating gives CASSLGLAGRSSYNEQFF.

This clone was counted only a few times. The chain carries TRBV6-5 and TRBJ1-5; D is ambiguous. The CDR3 runs 14 residues. Germline assignment: CDR1 MNHEY and CDR2 SVGAGI. Between the trimmed V and J ends, which lost 2 bases and 4 bases, there was a span of 9 bases. In DNA, the CDR3 is TGTGCCAGCAGTTACAAGGCAGTGAATCAGCCCCAGCATTTT. This codes for CASSYKAVNQPQHF.

This chain uses TRBV6-6 with TRBJ2-5; TRBD1 agrees at 8 bases. Germline trimming cut 6 bases from V and 4 bases from J; bases unmatched to any gene: 7. The CDR3 sequence is 14 residues long. Per germline, CDR1 MNHNY and CDR2 SVGAGI (reference sequence). The CDR3 reads CASRLGQGGETQYF. As DNA, the CDR3 is TGTGCCAGCAGACTAGGACAGGGTGGAGAGACCCAGTACTTC.

V is TRBV27 and J is TRBJ1-2; 10 bases align to TRBD1. V dropped 4 bases and J dropped 6; count of bases not matched to a gene: 14. Looked up from germline, CDR1 is MNHEY and CDR2 is SMNVEV (reference sequence). The CDR3 is 17 amino acids. The CDR3 here is CASSSPGQGIGPDGYTF. In DNA form, the CDR3 reads TGTGCCAGCAGTTCACCGGGACAGGGGATCGGTCCCGATGGCTACACCTTC.

The chain joins TRBV5-1 to TRBJ2-7; no definite D call. This CDR3 contains 13 residues. Trimming pared 5 bases from V and 6 bases from J, leaving 15 bases between. Germline CDR1 SGHRS, CDR2 YFSETQ. This chain's CDR3 is CASRVDPGSEQYF. Here the CDR3 DNA reads TGCGCCAGCAGGGTCGACCCCGGCTCCGAGCAGTACTTC.

This chain links TRBV5-6 with TRBJ1-3; a possible D gene is TRBD1 (6 bases). The V and J ends lost 0 bases and 0 bases respectively, with 16 bases between them. CDR1 SGHDT and CDR2 YYEEEE come from the germline V gene. The CDR3 is 18 residues long. CDR3 DNA sequence: TGTGCCAGCAGCTTGGGACTCCAGGGGCCGAGCTCTGGAAACACCATATATTTT. Its translation: CASSLGLQGPSSGNTIYF. Full variable domain (rest looked up from reference TRBV5-6 and TRBJ1-3): DAGVTQSPTHLIKTRGQQVTLRCSPKSGHDTVSWYQQALGQGPQFIFQYYEEEERQRGNFPDRFSGHQFPNYSSELNVNALLLGDSALYLCASSLGLQGPSSGNTIYFGEGSWLTVV.

The V call is TRBV7-2, the J call TRBJ2-3; 14 bases fit TRBD2. V lost 1 base to trimming and J lost 1 base; unmatched junction nucleotides: 4. The CDR3 is made up of 18 amino acids. Germline V gene data show CDR1 as SGHTA and CDR2 as FQGNSA. The CDR3 DNA is TGTGCCAGCAGCTTAGGACGGGGACTAGCGGGAGGCACAGATACGCAGTATTTT. This encodes CASSLGRGLAGGTDTQYF.

The chain couples TRBV9 to TRBJ1-2; weak D call: TRBD1 (6 bases). CDR3 length: 13 residues. Germline-derived CDR1 and CDR2 are SGDLS and YYNGEE. V dropped 4 bases and J dropped 6 bases, with 13 bases sitting between them. The CDR3 loop reads CASSLVDSDGYTF. Here the CDR3 DNA reads TGTGCCAGCAGCCTCGTGGACAGTGATGGCTACACCTTC.

V is TRBV5-1 and J is TRBJ2-5; a possible D gene is TRBD2 (6 bases). The germline V gene has CDR1 SGHRS and CDR2 YFSETQ. This CDR3 has 16 residues. Trimming stripped 0 bases from V and 4 bases from J, with 16 bases between. CDR3 nucleotides: TGCGCCAGCAGCTTGGTGGGGCGGGGCCAAGGAGAGACCCAGTACTTC. This sequence encodes CASSLVGRGQGETQYF.

The rearrangement links TRBV6-1 to TRBJ1-1; tentatively, D is TRBD1 (6 bases). The CDR3 contains 14 residues. Germline CDR1 is MNHNS and CDR2 is SASEGT. The ends were cut back, 6 bases at V and 1 base at J, with 12 bases in the middle. In DNA form, the CDR3 reads TGTGCCAGCAGGAACAGGGAAGGGAACACTGAAGCTTTCTTT. Protein sequence: CASRNREGNTEAFF.

The chain couples TRBV7-8 to TRBJ2-5; tentatively, D is TRBD1 (6 bases). The CDR3 has 13 amino acids. Germline loops: CDR1 SGHVS, CDR2 FQNEAQ. V was shortened by 3 bases and J by 2 bases, with 7 bases between the two germline ends. CDR3: CASSFRGQETQYF. DNA of the CDR3: TGTGCCAGCAGCTTTAGGGGGCAAGAGACCCAGTACTTC.

This clone turned up a few times. CDR3 in DNA: TGTGCCAGCAGCCTCGCCCCAGCGGGAGGGAGCTCCTACGAGCAGTACTTC. This gives the protein CASSLAPAGGSSYEQYF. J is TRBJ2-7 and V is TRBV5-5; 10 bases match TRBD2. The germline V gene has CDR1 SGHKS and CDR2 YYEKEE (reference sequence). This CDR3 is built from 17 residues. With V trimmed by 4 bases and J by 0 bases, 10 bases remained unmatched.

The chain couples TRBV6-1 to TRBJ1-2; no reliable D call. Germline CDR1 reads MNHNS; CDR2 reads SASEGT. The CDR3 spans 14 residues. V gave up 5 bases and J gave up 5 bases, with 15 bases separating them. This CDR3 reads CASSKDGRSYGYTF. The CDR3 nucleotides are TGTGCCAGCAGTAAGGACGGCCGTTCGTATGGCTACACCTTC.

The chain combines TRBV21-1 with TRBJ2-6; the table's D call, TRBD1, has no DNA check behind it. TRBV21-1 is classified as a pseudogene. This CDR3 is 14 amino acids long. The CDR3 sequence: CASVTPSGANVLTF. The CDR3 region has the DNA TGTGCCAGCGTCACACCCTCTGGGGCCAACGTCCTGACTTTC.

The chain employs TRBV6-6 and TRBJ2-7, with 7 positions matching TRBD1. J was trimmed by 5 bases and V by 4 bases; bases with no gene match: 11. Germline V gene data show CDR1 as MNHNY and CDR2 as SVGAGI (reference sequence). This CDR3 is built from 15 residues. Written as DNA, the CDR3 is TGTGCCAGCAGTTCCGGACGACAGGGAAGGGACGAGCAGTACTTC. Translating gives CASSSGRQGRDEQYF.

The chain employs TRBV7-2 and TRBJ2-7; D ambiguous. There are 13 residues in the CDR3. Deletions cut 5 bases from V and 3 bases from J, with 11 bases between. CDR1 is SGHTA and CDR2 is FQGNSA in the germline V gene. The CDR3 sequence is CASSRYSNYEQYF. The DNA for the CDR3 is TGTGCCAGCAGCCGCTATAGCAACTACGAGCAGTACTTC.

This clone was recorded only once. The V and J genes are TRBV10-2 and TRBJ2-7; D is perhaps TRBD2 (7 bases). CDR3 size: 15 residues. With 7 bases removed from V and 6 bases from J, the gap between germline ends came to 22 bases. Germline CDR1 reads WSHSY; CDR2 reads SAAADI. Here the CDR3 reads CASIKTRGALFEQYF. CDR3 in DNA: TGCGCCAGCATCAAGACCCGGGGGGCATTGTTCGAGCAGTACTTC.

As for this clone: Since a much larger clone is just one base distant, this may be a read error. CDR3 sequence (DNA): TGTGCCAGCTCACTGGGACAGGGAGACACCGGGGAGCTGTTTTTT. It is translated as CASSLGQGDTGELFF. The gene calls are TRBV18 and TRBJ2-2; 9 bases match TRBD1. The CDR3 extends over 15 amino acids. With 4 bases clipped from V and 3 bases from J, the junction kept 3 bases outside the gene matches. The germline gives CDR1 KGHSH, CDR2 LQKENI.